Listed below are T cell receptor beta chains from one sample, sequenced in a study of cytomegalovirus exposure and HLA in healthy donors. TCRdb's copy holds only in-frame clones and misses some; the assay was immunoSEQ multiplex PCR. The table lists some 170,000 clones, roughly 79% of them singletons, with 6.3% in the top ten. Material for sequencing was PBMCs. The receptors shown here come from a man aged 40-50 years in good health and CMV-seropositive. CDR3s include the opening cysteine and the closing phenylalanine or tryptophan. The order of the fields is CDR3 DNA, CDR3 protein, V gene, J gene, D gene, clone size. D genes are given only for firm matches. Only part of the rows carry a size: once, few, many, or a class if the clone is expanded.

cdr3_nt: TGTGCCAGCAGTTTGTCAGATGCCTACGAGCAGTACTTC; cdr3_aa: CASSLSDAYEQYF; v_call: TRBV27; j_call: TRBJ2-7; d_call: -; clone_size: -
cdr3_nt: TGTGCCAGCAGCTTAGGGACTAGCGGGATAATAGGACAATACGAGCAGTACTTC; cdr3_aa: CASSLGTSGIIGQYEQYF; v_call: TRBV13; j_call: TRBJ2-7; d_call: TRBD2; clone_size: -
cdr3_nt: TGTGCCAGCAGCTTAGGCCCCAAAACAGGGGGACTCGGTGAGCAGTTCTTC; cdr3_aa: CASSLGPKTGGLGEQFF; v_call: TRBV7-6; j_call: TRBJ2-1; d_call: TRBD1; clone_size: -
cdr3_nt: TGCAGCGTTGAAGCACTTTACAATGAGCAGTTCTTC; cdr3_aa: CSVEALYNEQFF; v_call: TRBV29-1; j_call: TRBJ2-1; d_call: -; clone_size: -
cdr3_nt: TGTGCCAGCAGTCCATTCGGTACCGGGGGGGGAGACACCGGGGAGCTGTTTTTT; cdr3_aa: CASSPFGTGGGDTGELFF; v_call: TRBV27; j_call: TRBJ2-2; d_call: TRBD2; clone_size: -
cdr3_nt: TGTGCCAGCAGCTCCGGGGGGTACTACGAGCAGTACTTC; cdr3_aa: CASSSGGYYEQYF; v_call: TRBV7-9; j_call: TRBJ2-7; d_call: TRBD2; clone_size: -
cdr3_nt: TGCGCCAGCGGCTTGAGCGGGAGCACTCTCTCCTACGAGCAGTACTTC; cdr3_aa: CASGLSGSTLSYEQYF; v_call: TRBV4-1; j_call: TRBJ2-7; d_call: TRBD2; clone_size: -
cdr3_nt: TGTGCCAGCAGCTTGTGGCGGGAGAGCCGCACAGATACGCAGTATTTT; cdr3_aa: CASSLWRESRTDTQYF; v_call: TRBV5-4; j_call: TRBJ2-3; d_call: TRBD2; clone_size: -
cdr3_nt: TGTGCCAGCAGCCCTCTTAGCGGGAGTCACTCCTACGAGCAGTACTTC; cdr3_aa: CASSPLSGSHSYEQYF; v_call: TRBV7-2; j_call: TRBJ2-7; d_call: TRBD2; clone_size: once
cdr3_nt: TGTGCCAGCAGTGAAGCGGGGTCGTTAGCCAAAAACATTCAGTACTTC; cdr3_aa: CASSEAGSLAKNIQYF; v_call: TRBV25-1; j_call: TRBJ2-4; d_call: -; clone_size: once
cdr3_nt: TGTGCCAGCCTAGAACAGGGGACCACCGGGGAGCTGTTTTTT; cdr3_aa: CASLEQGTTGELFF; v_call: TRBV18; j_call: TRBJ2-2; d_call: TRBD1; clone_size: once
cdr3_nt: TGCGCCAGCAGCTTGGAGGCGGTGAGCAAGCAGTACTTC; cdr3_aa: CASSLEAVSKQYF; v_call: TRBV5-1; j_call: TRBJ2-7; d_call: -; clone_size: few